Listed here are 9 T cell receptor beta chains from one sample, sequenced in a study of CD8+CD57+ T cells in acquired aplastic anemia. TCR beta VDJ combinations and CDR3 sequences were profiled from genomic DNA. TCRdb passed the reads through MiXCR, listing each CDR3 protein once. The data show around 190,000 distinct CDR3 sequences, roughly 50% seen once. In patients chosen for sequencing, flow cytometry had shown CD8+CD57+ cell expansion. Sequenced sample: sorted CD4+, CD8+, or CD8+CD57+ T cells (not recorded which) from PBMCs. The receptors come from a human donor with aplastic anemia.

Details on this clonotype: A much larger clone differs by one base, so this may be a read error. The chain combines TRBV7-9 with TRBJ2-3, with no clear D. This CDR3 has 13 amino acids. CDR1 is SEHNR and CDR2 is FQNEAQ in the germline V gene (reference sequence). The CDR3 region has the DNA TGTGCCAGCAGCCACCACGTAAAAGAGACGCACTATTTT. Its protein is CASSHHVKETHYF.

The V call is TRBV9, the J call TRBJ1-1; 9 nucleotides align to TRBD1. The CDR3 length is 16 residues. CDR1 is SGDLS, CDR2 YYNGEE, per germline. With 4 bases clipped from V and 0 bases from J, the junction kept 7 bases outside the gene matches. The CDR3 DNA reads as TGTGCCAGCAGCCCGCGGGACAGGGACATGAACACTGAAGCTTTCTTT. Residues: CASSPRDRDMNTEAFF.

This clonotype has just a few counts. The chain uses TRBV2 and TRBJ2-7; tentatively, D is TRBD1 or TRBD2 (5 bases each). This CDR3 has 14 amino acids. The V and J ends lost 6 bases and 3 bases respectively, with 15 bases between them. Germline V gene lookup returns CDR1 SNHLY and CDR2 FYNNEI. The CDR3 protein is CASRNFGTLYEQYF. The CDR3 nucleotides read TGTGCCAGCAGAAATTTCGGGACCCTCTACGAGCAGTACTTC. Full variable domain (outside the CDR3, taken from reference TRBV2 and TRBJ2-7): EPEVTQTPSHQVTQMGQEVILRCVPISNHLYFYWYRQILGQKVEFLVSFYNNEISEKSEIFDDQFSVERPDGSNFTLKIRSTKLEDSAMYFCASRNFGTLYEQYFGPGTRLTVT.

The sample holds many counts of this clonotype. The gene calls are TRBV19 and TRBJ1-3, with a tentative D call TRBD1 (5 bases). V was clipped by 4 bases and J by 2 bases, with 9 bases between them. The CDR3 is made up of 14 amino acids. Looked up from germline, CDR1 is LNHDA and CDR2 is SQIVND (reference sequence). CDR3 sequence reads: CASSTPGAGNTIYF. CDR3 nucleotides: TGTGCCAGTAGTACCCCGGGGGCTGGAAACACCATATATTTT.

This clonotype was counted ten times or more. The gene calls are TRBV6-1 and TRBJ1-1; the D is unclear. Trimming stripped 10 bases from V and 0 bases from J, with 15 bases between. CDR1 and CDR2 from the germline V gene are MNHNS and SASEGT. CDR3 length equals 14 residues. CDR3 residues: CATRRGGLNTEAFF. The CDR3 region has the DNA TGTGCCACCCGTAGAGGCGGATTGAACACTGAAGCTTTCTTT.

This clonotype was seen more than once but under ten times. The chain has TRBV2 and TRBJ2-1, with D possibly called TRBD1 or TRBD2 (5 bases each). Germline lookup yields CDR1 SNHLY and CDR2 FYNNEI. V gave up 4 bases and J gave up 3 bases, with 13 bases separating them. The CDR3 contains 15 residues. This CDR3 is CASSGGAGDYNEQFF. The CDR3 DNA reads TGTGCCAGCAGTGGAGGGGCCGGGGACTACAATGAGCAGTTCTTC.

This clonotype was recorded once. This chain connects TRBV24-1 to TRBJ1-1; unclear D gene. This CDR3 contains 12 residues. Trimming removed 3 bases from V and 9 bases from J, with 10 bases in between. Germline loops: CDR1 KGHDR, CDR2 SFDVKD. The CDR3 reads CATSDDWGKAFF. DNA of the CDR3: TGTGCCACCAGTGATGATTGGGGTAAAGCTTTCTTT.

This clonotype was counted only a few times. J is TRBJ2-3 and V is TRBV6-1, with D perhaps TRBD1 or TRBD2 (5 bases each). V was cut by 2 bases and J by 6 bases, with 18 bases left in between. Germline V CDR1 and CDR2: MNHNS, SASEGT. The CDR3 runs to 16 residues. This CDR3 reads CASSERAAGPGDTQYF. The CDR3 DNA is TGTGCCAGCAGTGAAAGGGCGGCGGGCCCAGGGGATACGCAGTATTTT.

The chain uses TRBV10-3 and TRBJ1-1; D perhaps matches TRBD1 (6 bases). This CDR3 contains 17 residues. Trimming removed 0 bases from V and 1 base from J, with 15 bases in between. Per germline, CDR1 ENHRY and CDR2 SYGVKD. The CDR3 sequence: CAISESFNRARNTEAFF. In nucleotides, the CDR3 is TGTGCCATCAGTGAGTCCTTCAACAGGGCACGGAACACTGAAGCTTTCTTT.